Shown below are 26 T cell receptor beta chains from a single sample sequenced in a study of blood T cell repertoires in COVID-19. Libraries were prepared by immunoSEQ multiplex PCR; TCRdb keeps only in-frame clonotypes and omits some of them. The repertoire includes about 270,000 clones, roughly 90% of them detected once, and around 2% sits in the top ten. Sequenced material: peripheral blood. The receptors shown here come from a man aged 50-60 years with acute or convalescent COVID-19.

Only a few counts were recorded for this clone. CDR3 DNA: TGTGCCAGCACCCAAGGGACAGGGGGCGCGGCTTTCTTT. Translating it yields CASTQGTGGAAFF. The gene calls are TRBV9 and TRBJ1-1; 12 positions match TRBD1. V lost 6 bases, J lost 11 bases, and 8 bases stayed unmatched. The CDR3 has 13 amino acids. Germline V lookup: CDR1 SGDLS, CDR2 YYNGEE.

This chain's CDR3 is CASEVLAPAFF. As DNA, the CDR3 is TGTGCCAGCGAGGTTTTGGCCCCAGCTTTCTTT. The chain joins TRBV5-8 to TRBJ1-1; D gene unclear. The CDR3 consists of 11 residues. V shed 7 bases and J shed 10 bases, with 14 bases lying between them. Germline assignment: CDR1 SGHTS and CDR2 YDEGEE. Full variable domain (remainder filled in from reference TRBV5-8 and TRBJ1-1): EAGVTQSPTHLIKTRGQQATLRCSPISGHTSVYWYQQALGLGLQFLLWYDEGEERNRGNFPPRFSGRQFPNYSSELNVNALELEDSALYLCASEVLAPAFFGQGTRLTVV.

The chain uses TRBV5-1 and TRBJ2-5, with D possibly matching TRBD1 (6 bases). The germline CDR1 and CDR2 sequences are SGHRS and YFSETQ. Trimming left V 0 bases short and J 6 bases short, with 12 bases between. The CDR3 spans 14 residues. DNA of the CDR3: TGCGCCAGCAGCTTGGTTGGGGGCGGAAAGACCCAGTACTTC. Translating gives CASSLVGGGKTQYF.

This chain joins TRBV5-1 and TRBJ2-2, with D maybe TRBD1 (5 bases). Deletions cut 6 bases from V and 7 bases from J, with 16 bases between. The CDR3 totals 14 residues. In germline, CDR1 is SGHRS, CDR2 YFSETQ. In DNA form, the CDR3 reads TGCGCCAGCAACGACAGAATGGTAGGCGGGGAGCTGTTTTTT. Its protein product is CASNDRMVGGELFF. Combining the CDR3 with reference TRBV5-1 and TRBJ2-2 gives the whole variable domain KAGVTQTPRYLIKTRGQQVTLSCSPISGHRSVSWYQQTPGQGLQFLFEYFSETQRNKGNFPGRFSGRQFSNSRSEMNVSTLELGDSALYLCASNDRMVGGELFFGEGSRLTVL.

This clone was detected only once. V gene TRBV7-8 combines with J gene TRBJ2-5, with TRBD2 identical over 7 bases. Germline CDR1 SGHVS, CDR2 FQNEAQ. With 5 bases clipped from V and 0 bases from J, the junction kept 6 bases outside the gene matches. The CDR3 contains 15 residues. The CDR3: CASSRAGPYQETQYF. Here the CDR3 DNA reads TGTGCCAGCAGCCGAGCGGGGCCGTACCAAGAGACCCAGTACTTC.

The chain uses TRBV7-2 and TRBJ1-5; D may be TRBD1 (5 bases). The germline V and J ends were trimmed by 3 bases and 9 bases, with 12 bases remaining between them. Germline assignment: CDR1 SGHTA and CDR2 FQGNSA. The CDR3 consists of 13 residues. The DNA of the CDR3 is TGTGCCAGCAGCTTGGGACTGGGTCGGCCCCAGCATTTT. It codes for CASSLGLGRPQHF. Filled out from reference TRBV7-2 and TRBJ1-5, the complete variable domain reads GAGVSQSPSNKVTEKGKDVELRCDPISGHTALYWYRQSLGQGLEFLIYFQGNSAPDKSGLPSDRFSAERTGGSVSTLTIQRTQQEDSAVYLCASSLGLGRPQHFGDGTRLSIL.

The rearrangement joins TRBV2 to TRBJ2-1; TRBD2 is a possible D gene (7 bases). The CDR3 consists of 13 residues. Germline CDR1 is SNHLY and CDR2 is FYNNEI. The ends were cut back, 8 bases at V and 6 bases at J, with 14 bases in the middle. The CDR3 spells CASRPRGGNEQFF. The CDR3 DNA follows: TGTGCCAGCCGCCCAAGGGGGGGCAATGAGCAGTTCTTC.

The rearrangement links TRBV3-1 (or the pseudogene TRBV3-2) to TRBJ2-4, with TRBD1 identical over 8 bases. This CDR3 has 19 amino acids. CDR1 and CDR2 (germline): LGHDT, YNNKEL (reference sequence). V dropped 0 bases and J dropped 7; count of bases not matched to a gene: 17. For the CDR3, the DNA is TGTGCCAGCAGCCAAGACCGATCCTGGTCAGGGGGCGCATGGAACATTCAGTACTTC. Translated: CASSQDRSWSGGAWNIQYF.

The chain recombines TRBV6-5 with TRBJ2-7; tentative D call: TRBD2 (5 bases). The V and J ends lost 2 bases and 5 bases respectively, with 13 bases between them. CDR3 length: 14 amino acids. Germline V CDR1 and CDR2: MNHEY, SVGAGI. CDR3 amino acids: CASSYRGGRDEQYF. Here the CDR3 DNA reads TGTGCCAGCAGTTACCGGGGTGGGCGCGACGAGCAGTACTTC.

This chain links TRBV11-2 with TRBJ2-4; 7 nucleotides match TRBD2. CDR3 length: 14 residues. From germline, CDR1 is SGHAT and CDR2 FQNNGV. V dropped 6 bases and J dropped 0; count of bases not matched to a gene: 2. CDR3 region: CASRGRAAKNIQYF. CDR3 DNA sequence: TGTGCCAGCAGGGGGAGGGCAGCCAAAAACATTCAGTACTTC.

The rearrangement uses TRBV7-2 and TRBJ2-1, with 12 bases fitting TRBD1. The CDR3 sequence is 15 residues long. Germline values: CDR1 SGHTA, CDR2 FQGNSA. V gave up 5 bases and J gave up 9 bases; unmatched junction bases: 8. CDR3 amino acids: CASSLAGTGGSEQFF. CDR3 nucleotides: TGTGCCAGCAGCCTTGCCGGGACAGGGGGCTCTGAGCAGTTCTTC.

This rearrangement joins TRBV19 to TRBJ2-1, with 14 bases lining up with TRBD2. The CDR3 is 16 residues long. V trimming: 4 bases; J trimming: 4 bases; junction bases outside the gene matches: 3. Germline CDR1 is LNHDA and CDR2 is SQIVND (reference sequence). The CDR3 nucleotides read TGTGCCAGTAGTAGGACTAGCGGGGGGACATACAATGAGCAGTTCTTC. The encoded protein is CASSRTSGGTYNEQFF.

This clone came up a few times. The rearrangement links TRBV7-9 to TRBJ1-6; D not resolved. Per the germline V gene, CDR1 is SEHNR and CDR2 is FQNEAQ (reference sequence). The V gene lost 1 base and the J gene lost 8 bases, with 9 bases spanning the gap. The CDR3 sequence is 14 residues long. The CDR3 loop is CASSLGRGYSPLHF. The DNA of the CDR3 is TGTGCCAGCAGCTTAGGCAGAGGTTATTCACCCCTCCACTTT.

This sequence joins TRBV19 and TRBJ1-5; 10 bases align to TRBD1. CDR1 and CDR2 from the germline V gene are LNHDA and SQIVND (reference sequence). This CDR3 has 13 residues. J gave up 9 bases and V 5 bases, and 4 bases lay outside the gene matches. CDR3 DNA sequence: TGTGCCAGTAGTCTGACAGGGGGCAGGCCCCAGCATTTT. It encodes CASSLTGGRPQHF.

The chain links TRBV7-6 to TRBJ1-4; D perhaps matches TRBD1 (5 bases). This CDR3 has 14 amino acids. V lost 4 bases to trimming and J lost 4 bases, with 10 bases between them. CDR1 and CDR2 from the germline V gene are SGHVS and FNYEAQ. CDR3 sequence: CASSYEDINEKLFF. As DNA, the CDR3 is TGTGCCAGCAGCTATGAGGACATTAATGAAAAACTGTTTTTT.

The chain recombines TRBV9 with TRBJ2-3, with TRBD2 identical over 8 bases. The germline V gene has CDR1 SGDLS and CDR2 YYNGEE. The CDR3 is 15 amino acids. V was pared by 4 bases and J by 2 bases, with 6 bases of the junction left unmatched. DNA for the CDR3: TGTGCCAGCAGCACGGGGGGGCTCAACACAGATACGCAGTATTTT. The encoded protein is CASSTGGLNTDTQYF. Filled out from reference TRBV9 and TRBJ2-3, the complete variable domain reads DSGVTQTPKHLITATGQRVTLRCSPRSGDLSVYWYQQSLDQGLQFLIQYYNGEERAKGNILERFSAQQFPDLHSELNLSSLELGDSALYFCASSTGGLNTDTQYFGPGTRLTVL.

The chain is built from TRBV6-5 and TRBJ2-3, with 9 bases lining up with TRBD2. The CDR3 contains 15 residues. Per the germline V gene, CDR1 is MNHEY and CDR2 is SVGAGI. Trimming cost V 10 bases and J 4 bases; bases outside gene matches: 12. The CDR3: CATDRAGGGADTQYF. In DNA form, the CDR3 reads TGTGCCACCGATCGAGCGGGGGGAGGCGCAGATACGCAGTATTTT.

CDR3 in DNA: TGCGCCAGCAGCCAAGGACTAGCGGGGGGGACCTCCTACAATGAGCAGTTCTTC. It is translated as CASSQGLAGGTSYNEQFF. V and J are TRBV4-1 and TRBJ2-1; 14 positions match TRBD2. There are 18 residues in the CDR3. CDR1 and CDR2 (germline): MGHRA, YSYEKL. Trimming took 1 base from V and 0 from J; bases not matched to a gene: 2.

This chain links TRBV7-9 with TRBJ2-1, with a weak D call TRBD2 (5 bases). V gave up 2 bases and J gave up 0 bases, with 8 bases separating them. The length of the CDR3 is 15 residues. Per the germline V gene, CDR1 is SEHNR and CDR2 is FQNEAQ (reference sequence). The DNA of the CDR3 is TGTGCCAGCAGCTTAACGGGGAGCTCCTACAATGAGCAGTTCTTC. It codes for CASSLTGSSYNEQFF.

The chain has TRBV9 and TRBJ1-1; 10 nucleotides match TRBD1. The V gene end was trimmed by 3 bases and the J gene end by 0 bases; junction bases not matched to a gene: 14. The CDR3 is 19 residues long. CDR1 and CDR2 (germline): SGDLS, YYNGEE. The CDR3: CASSAWPGQGQFMNTEAFF. The CDR3 DNA follows: TGTGCCAGCAGCGCATGGCCGGGACAGGGGCAATTCATGAACACTGAAGCTTTCTTT.

In its sample, this clone was seen once. The rearrangement links TRBV21-1 to TRBJ1-1. TRBV21-1 is tagged as a pseudogene. The length of the CDR3 is 15 residues. CDR3 nucleotide sequence: TGTGCCAGCAGCACGGGAAGCGGCGCGAATGCTGAAGCTTTCTTT. Amino acid sequence: CASSTGSGANAEAFF.

This clone was counted once. The chain has TRBV3-1 (or the pseudogene TRBV3-2) and TRBJ2-7, with D unresolved. Per germline, CDR1 LGHDT and CDR2 YNNKEL (reference sequence). The V gene lost 1 base and the J gene lost 3 bases, with 4 bases spanning the gap. CDR3 length: 12 amino acids. DNA of the CDR3: TGTGCCAGCAGCCAAGCTGTCTACGAGCAGTACTTC. It codes for CASSQAVYEQYF.

This chain links TRBV24-1 with TRBJ2-1, with TRBD2 matching over 10 bases. Trimming cost V 2 bases and J 4 bases; bases outside gene matches: 10. This CDR3 is built from 18 residues. CDR1 is KGHDR, CDR2 SFDVKD, per germline. The CDR3 DNA reads TGTGCCACCAGTGATTCCGCCGCGGCTAGCGGGGGTTACAATGAGCAGTTCTTC. Translation: CATSDSAAASGGYNEQFF.

This sequence joins TRBV5-8 and TRBJ1-6; 7 nucleotides agree with TRBD1. The CDR3 covers 15 residues. Germline trimming cut 4 bases from V and 7 bases from J; bases unmatched to any gene: 8. Germline V gene lookup returns CDR1 SGHTS and CDR2 YDEGEE. CDR3 sequence (DNA): TGTGCCAGCAGCCCAGGAGGGGGCGAAAATTCACCCCTCCACTTT. As protein: CASSPGGGENSPLHF.

This clone was found once. The gene calls are TRBV7-2 and TRBJ1-4; D is unresolved. Germline V CDR1 and CDR2: SGHTA, FQGNSA. This CDR3 is built from 15 residues. The V and J ends lost 1 base and 8 bases respectively, with 14 bases between them. The CDR3 spells CASSLGLLAGEKLFF. The CDR3, as DNA: TGTGCCAGCAGCTTAGGACTTCTGGCCGGAGAAAAACTGTTTTTT.

The chain combines TRBV7-3 with TRBJ2-5; maybe TRBD2 (6 bases). Trimming removed 5 bases from V and 4 bases from J, with 11 bases in between. Per germline, CDR1 SGHTA and CDR2 FQGTGA. The CDR3 runs 13 residues. This CDR3 reads CASSPGTLETQYF. Written as DNA, the CDR3 is TGTGCCAGCAGCCCCGGGACTCTAGAGACCCAGTACTTC.